Each of the 25 T cell receptor beta chains below was sequenced from the same sample in a study of T cell clones after liver transplantation. Repertoires were generated with immunoSEQ multiplex PCR, while TCRdb's copy carries only in-frame clones and drops some. The table records roughly 100,000 clones, around 84% of them present only once. The source material was CD4+ T cells from blood, sampled approximately 43 months after liver transplant. The receptors come from a human patient who received a liver transplant. Some T cells may be provided by the graft donor.

Only one count was recorded for this clone. The V and J genes are TRBV4-1 and TRBJ1-4; TRBD1 is a possible D gene (6 bases). Trimming took off 6 bases at V and 6 bases at J, with 11 bases between the two ends. Germline CDR1 and CDR2: MGHRA and YSYEKL. This CDR3 is 13 amino acids long. The CDR3 DNA reads as TGCGCCAGCAGTCACAGGGTTGATGAAAAACTGTTTTTT. Protein: CASSHRVDEKLFF.

The rearrangement joins TRBV12-5 to TRBJ2-2, with D possibly matching TRBD1 (6 bases). Germline lookup yields CDR1 LGHNT and CDR2 FRNRAP. This CDR3 has 14 residues. V lost 7 bases to trimming and J lost 6 bases, with 15 bases between them. The CDR3, as DNA: TGTGCTAGTGCCCAGGGGTTGGTATCCGGGGAGCTGTTTTTT. It codes for CASAQGLVSGELFF.

V is TRBV2 and J is TRBJ2-7; the D gene could be TRBD1 or TRBD2 (6 bases each). The CDR3 consists of 16 residues. Germline loops: CDR1 SNHLY, CDR2 FYNNEI. Between the trimmed V and J ends, which lost 5 bases and 7 bases, there was a span of 24 bases. CDR3 in DNA: TGTGCCAGCAGTTACAGGAATTTAGGGGGGTCGAGTGAGCAGTACTTC. This translates into CASSYRNLGGSSEQYF.

The chain combines TRBV5-1 with TRBJ2-2, with 9 bases fitting TRBD1. With V trimmed by 4 bases and J by 6 bases, 22 bases remained unmatched. CDR3 length equals 20 residues. Germline CDR1 is SGHRS and CDR2 is YFSETQ. CDR3 nucleotide sequence: TGCGCCAGCAGCCCCGGGTGGAGGAGGACAGGGGATCGGGGTGCCGGGGAGCTGTTTTTT. Its protein product is CASSPGWRRTGDRGAGELFF.

The genes are TRBV5-1 and TRBJ2-1, with 10 bases fitting TRBD2. The V gene's germline CDR1 is SGHRS and CDR2 YFSETQ. CDR3 length: 15 amino acids. The ends lost 0 bases at V and 5 bases at J; junction bases unmatched: 2. The CDR3 DNA sequence: TGCGCCAGCAGCTTGGGACTAGCGGGCAACAATGAGCAGTTCTTC. Translated, it gives CASSLGLAGNNEQFF.

CDR3 sequence (DNA): TGCGCCAGCAGCTTGGGCCTCCTGGACACCGGGGAGCTGTTTTTT. It yields the protein CASSLGLLDTGELFF. V gene TRBV5-1 combines with J gene TRBJ2-2; D ambiguous. The CDR3 is 15 residues long. CDR1 and CDR2 (germline): SGHRS, YFSETQ. The V end was cut by 0 bases, the J end by 3 bases, with 9 bases between.

This chain links TRBV19 with TRBJ2-2; 7 bases are shared with TRBD1. The V segment lost 6 bases and the J segment 4 bases; nucleotides outside the gene matches: 8. Germline V gene lookup returns CDR1 LNHDA and CDR2 SQIVND (reference sequence). The CDR3 loop spans 15 amino acids. This CDR3 is CASRKEAGGTGELFF. The CDR3 DNA reads TGTGCCAGTAGAAAAGAGGCAGGGGGCACCGGGGAGCTGTTTTTT. Full variable domain (outside the CDR3, taken from reference TRBV19 and TRBJ2-2): DGGITQSPKYLFRKEGQNVTLSCEQNLNHDAMYWYRQDPGQGLRLIYYSQIVNDFQKGDIAEGYSVSREKKESFPLTVTSAQKNPTAFYLCASRKEAGGTGELFFGEGSRLTVL.

This clone was seen a single time. V and J are TRBV5-1 and TRBJ2-5; D possibly uses TRBD1 or TRBD2 (5 bases each). This CDR3 spans 16 amino acids. The germline V gene encodes CDR1 SGHRS and CDR2 YFSETQ. V lost 3 bases and J 5 bases, leaving 20 bases between the germline ends. CDR3 residues: CASSSPTRGPTETQYF. The CDR3 DNA sequence: TGCGCCAGCAGCTCCCCAACGAGGGGCCCCACTGAGACCCAGTACTTC.

The rearrangement joins TRBV29-1 to TRBJ1-5; no clear D. This CDR3 contains 13 residues. Trimming removed 4 bases from V and 1 base from J, with 8 bases in between. CDR1 SQVTM and CDR2 ANQGSEA come from the germline V gene. The CDR3 region is CSVGHGSNQPQHF. The CDR3 DNA reads TGCAGCGTTGGGCATGGAAGCAATCAGCCCCAGCATTTT.

Concerning this clone: Its ends do not fully match the called genes, so a read error is possible. The V gene is TRBV7-2, the J gene TRBJ2-5; 10 bases line up with TRBD2. Germline V gene data show CDR1 as SGHTA and CDR2 as FQGNSA. The CDR3 runs to 13 residues. The CDR3: CASSFSSGSSGHF. CDR3 sequence (DNA): TGTGCCAGCAGCTTCTCTAGCGGGAGTTCGGGCCACTTC.

V and J are TRBV5-1 and TRBJ1-1; no firm D call. The length of the CDR3 is 16 residues. CDR1 and CDR2 from the germline V gene are SGHRS and YFSETQ. V was shortened by 4 bases and J by 0 bases, with 16 bases between the two germline ends. CDR3 sequence reads: CASSPLPGAMNTEAFF. The DNA for the CDR3 is TGCGCCAGCAGCCCCCTCCCGGGAGCCATGAACACTGAAGCTTTCTTT.

This rearrangement joins TRBV19 to TRBJ2-7; tentative D call: TRBD2 (5 bases). This CDR3 has 17 amino acids. The V end was cut by 3 bases, the J end by 6 bases, with 24 bases between. Germline loops: CDR1 LNHDA, CDR2 SQIVND (reference sequence). The CDR3 spells CASSMGSQRGPQSEQYF. The CDR3 DNA reads TGTGCCAGTAGTATGGGGAGCCAGCGTGGTCCACAGAGCGAGCAGTACTTC.

This clone was observed once. The genes are TRBV14 and TRBJ2-1; TRBD2 aligns across 7 bases. This CDR3 comprises 14 residues. Losses at the gene ends were 1 base for V and 9 bases for J; bases not matched to a gene: 6. Germline lookup yields CDR1 SGHDN and CDR2 FVKESK. The CDR3: CASSQATGGSEQFF. DNA of the CDR3: TGTGCCAGCAGCCAAGCGACGGGGGGTAGTGAGCAGTTCTTC.

This clone showed up just a few times. The chain combines TRBV7-9 with TRBJ1-1; no clear D gene. V lost 5 bases and J lost 9, with 10 bases in between. The CDR3 is 11 residues long. Germline CDR1 reads SEHNR; CDR2 reads FQNEAQ (reference sequence). CDR3 in amino acids: CASSPSEKAFF. CDR3 nucleotide sequence: TGTGCCAGCAGCCCCTCGGAGAAAGCTTTCTTT.

V is TRBV7-6 and J is TRBJ1-6; D remains unclear. The CDR3 runs to 21 residues. Deletions cut 4 bases from V and 0 bases from J, with 25 bases between. CDR1 is SGHVS, CDR2 FNYEAQ, per germline. The CDR3 here is CASSSRPGSDNRSSYNSPLHF. For the CDR3, the DNA is TGTGCCAGCAGCTCCCGACCCGGGAGTGATAATAGGAGCTCCTATAATTCACCCCTCCACTTT.

This chain connects TRBV19 to TRBJ2-2, with D hard to call. Trimming left V 3 bases short and J 0 bases short, with 5 bases between. From germline, CDR1 is LNHDA and CDR2 SQIVND (reference sequence). The length of the CDR3 is 14 residues. The CDR3 loop reads CASSIAANTGELFF. CDR3 bases: TGTGCCAGTAGTATCGCAGCGAACACCGGGGAGCTGTTTTTT.

This rearrangement joins TRBV7-7 to TRBJ2-5; 13 bases align to TRBD2. The CDR3 extends over 15 amino acids. Germline CDR1 reads SSHAT; CDR2 reads FNYEAQ (reference sequence). Trimming took 5 bases from V and 1 from J; bases not matched to a gene: 1. DNA of the CDR3: TGTGCCAGCAGCCGACTAGCGGGGGGCCAAGAGACCCAGTACTTC. Translated: CASSRLAGGQETQYF.

The chain combines TRBV5-1 with TRBJ2-4, with TRBD1 as a possible D gene (5 bases). This CDR3 has 13 amino acids. With 5 bases removed from V and 7 bases from J, the gap between germline ends came to 13 bases. The germline V gene encodes CDR1 SGHRS and CDR2 YFSETQ. In DNA form, the CDR3 reads TGCGCCAGCAGGGCAGGGTTAGAGAACATTCAGTACTTC. Translation: CASRAGLENIQYF.

The J gene is TRBJ1-2, the V gene TRBV6-6; the D gene is possibly TRBD1 (5 bases). This CDR3 has 13 amino acids. Trimming pared 5 bases from V and 4 bases from J, leaving 11 bases between. In germline, CDR1 is MNHNY, CDR2 SVGAGI (reference sequence). The CDR3 is CASSNRDGYGYTF. DNA of the CDR3: TGTGCCAGCAGTAACCGGGACGGCTATGGCTACACCTTC.

The rearrangement joins TRBV5-4 to TRBJ1-3; D is undetermined. The germline V and J ends were trimmed by 4 bases and 0 bases, with 14 bases remaining between them. The CDR3 covers 16 residues. Germline V gene sequence: CDR1 SGHNT, CDR2 YYREEE (reference sequence). The CDR3 nucleotides read TGTGCCAGCAGCGAAAATCAAGGGATCTCTGGAAACACCATATATTTT. This codes for CASSENQGISGNTIYF.

This chain links TRBV5-4 with TRBJ1-3, with a tentative D call TRBD1 (6 bases). The germline V gene encodes CDR1 SGHNT and CDR2 YYREEE (reference sequence). V was cut by 4 bases and J by 7 bases, with 18 bases left in between. The CDR3 length is 15 residues. DNA of the CDR3: TGTGCCAGCAGCCCCCGAGGGGGGCAAGGGAACACCATATATTTT. Protein sequence: CASSPRGGQGNTIYF. The variable domain in full, with the rest retrieved from reference TRBV5-4 and TRBJ1-3, is ETGVTQSPTHLIKTRGQQVTLRCSSQSGHNTVSWYQQALGQGPQFIFQYYREEENGRGNFPPRFSGLQFPNYSSELNVNALELDDSALYLCASSPRGGQGNTIYFGEGSWLTVV.

This clone was seen once. The J gene is TRBJ1-1, the V gene TRBV19; D ambiguous. The germline V gene has CDR1 LNHDA and CDR2 SQIVND (reference sequence). V was shortened by 7 bases and J by 10 bases, with 13 bases between the two germline ends. This CDR3 contains 11 residues. CDR3: CASKSTGPAFF. The CDR3 DNA reads TGTGCCAGTAAATCAACCGGCCCAGCTTTCTTT.

The count of this clone is one. The rearrangement joins TRBV5-1 to TRBJ1-3, with TRBD1 matching over 11 bases. CDR1 is SGHRS and CDR2 is YFSETQ in the germline V gene. The CDR3 sequence is 15 residues long. After removal of 0 bases from V and 6 bases from J, the junction contained 2 bases not matched to a gene. The CDR3 here is CASSLDGQGANTIYF. CDR3 DNA: TGCGCCAGCAGCTTGGATGGACAGGGGGCAAACACCATATATTTT.

This chain connects TRBV7-8 to TRBJ2-5; a possible D gene is TRBD1 (5 bases). V lost 5 bases and J lost 5, with 12 bases in between. This CDR3 has 13 residues. Germline lookup yields CDR1 SGHVS and CDR2 FQNEAQ. The CDR3 loop reads CASSPLGAETQYF. The CDR3 DNA reads as TGTGCCAGCAGCCCCCTTGGGGCGGAGACCCAGTACTTC.

The CDR3: CASSAGRTGPTYEQYF. CDR3 sequence (DNA): TGTGCCAGCAGCGCGGGACGGACAGGCCCAACCTACGAGCAGTACTTC. This chain uses TRBV9 with TRBJ2-7; 7 nucleotides line up with TRBD1. The CDR3 runs 16 residues. J lost 2 bases, V lost 3 bases, and 11 bases had no gene match. Germline V CDR1 and CDR2: SGDLS, YYNGEE.